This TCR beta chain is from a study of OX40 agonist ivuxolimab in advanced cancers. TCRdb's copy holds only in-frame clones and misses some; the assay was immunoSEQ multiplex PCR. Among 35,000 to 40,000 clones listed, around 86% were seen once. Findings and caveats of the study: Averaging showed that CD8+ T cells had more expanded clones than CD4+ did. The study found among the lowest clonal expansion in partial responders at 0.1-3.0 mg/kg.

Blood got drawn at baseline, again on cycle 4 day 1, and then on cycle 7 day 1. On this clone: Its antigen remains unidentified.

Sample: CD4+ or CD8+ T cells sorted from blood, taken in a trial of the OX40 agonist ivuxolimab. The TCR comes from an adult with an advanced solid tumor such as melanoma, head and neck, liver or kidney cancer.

The CDR3 is CAWSVFLRTSTDTQYF. The CDR3 DNA is TGTGCCTGGAGTGTCTTTCTCCGCACTAGCACAGATACGCAGTATTTT. This chain uses TRBV30 with TRBJ2-3, with unresolved D. The CDR3 spans 16 residues. Germline lookup yields CDR1 GTSNPN and CDR2 SVGIG (reference sequence). V shed 0 bases and J shed 0 bases, with 13 bases lying between them.